This entry concerns a single T cell receptor beta chain. As yet, its antigen is unknown. This sample was taken from a study of persistence of HIV-infected CD4 T cells. The V and J ends lost 7 bases and 5 bases, in that order; junction bases with no gene match: 4. This CDR3 contains 14 residues. Germline CDR1 MNHEY, CDR2 SVGAGI. Overlapping HIV-1 Gag 15-mer peptides at approximately 1 ug per peptide per mL were used. Memory cells lacking CD40L and CD69 with high CD45RO were sorted. The libraries were made with immunoSEQ version 4 in survey mode. The repertoire was sequenced with immunoSEQ multiplex PCR; TCRdb's copy has only in-frame clones and lacks some. Altogether about 36,000 clones are present, more than 75% being singletons, with the ten largest covering around 5%.

Here the sequenced sample was cultured CD4+ T cells from PBMCs, taken from a patient who received antiretroviral therapy. The chain has TRBV6-5 and TRBJ2-2; 10 nucleotides match TRBD1. The sequence was collected from an adult with HIV. The donor label of this sample is uncertain. CDR3 in DNA: TGTGCCAGCATCGACAGGGGGCTTACCGGGGAGCTGTTTTTT. It translates to CASIDRGLTGELFF.